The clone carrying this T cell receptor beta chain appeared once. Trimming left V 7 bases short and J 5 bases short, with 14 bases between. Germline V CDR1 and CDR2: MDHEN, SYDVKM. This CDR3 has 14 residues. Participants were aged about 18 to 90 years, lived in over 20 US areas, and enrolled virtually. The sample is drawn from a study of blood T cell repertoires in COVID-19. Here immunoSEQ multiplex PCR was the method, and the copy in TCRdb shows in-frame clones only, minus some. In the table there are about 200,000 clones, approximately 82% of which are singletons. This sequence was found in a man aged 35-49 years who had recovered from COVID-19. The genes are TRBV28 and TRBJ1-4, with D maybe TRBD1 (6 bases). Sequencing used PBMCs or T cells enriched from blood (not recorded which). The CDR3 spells CASTSTGMNEKLFF. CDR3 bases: TGTGCCAGCACTTCTACAGGGATGAATGAAAAACTGTTTTTT. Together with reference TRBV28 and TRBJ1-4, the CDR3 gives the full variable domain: DVKVTQSSRYLVKRTGEKVFLECVQDMDHENMFWYRQDPGLGLRLIYFSYDVKMKEKGDIPEGYSVSREKKERFSLILESASTNQTSMYLCASTSTGMNEKLFFGSGTQLSVL.